The rows below give T cell receptor beta chains drawn from one sample of a study of blood T cell repertoires in COVID-19. Clones were sequenced by immunoSEQ multiplex PCR, and TCRdb holds only the in-frame ones, with some missing. In the table there are 60,000 or so clones, over 80% of which are singletons. Sequencing used peripheral blood. The receptors come from a man aged 30 to 45 with COVID-19, enrolled during active disease. CDR3s include the opening cysteine and the closing phenylalanine or tryptophan. The order of the fields is clone size, J gene, V gene, CDR3 protein. Clone size is shown for a subset of rows, as once, few, many or a class of expanded clone.

>-|TRBJ1-5|TRBV15
CATTQHGGGGQPQHF
>once|TRBJ1-1|TRBV6-1
CASSASRGGTEAFF
>-|TRBJ2-5|TRBV5-1
CASSTGGGIETQYF
>-|TRBJ2-1|TRBV15
CATSRDTGGNYNEQFF
>-|TRBJ2-7|TRBV6-5
CASSLGTGTLNGQYF
>few|TRBJ1-2|TRBV30
CAWETGTNYGYTF
>-|TRBJ2-5|TRBV24-1
CATGDSYQETQYF
>-|TRBJ2-1|TRBV5-6
CASIPPGAVNEQFF
>-|TRBJ2-7|TRBV4-3
CASSQGTAGEQYF
>-|TRBJ2-5|TRBV24-1
CATSDPTGPDETQYF